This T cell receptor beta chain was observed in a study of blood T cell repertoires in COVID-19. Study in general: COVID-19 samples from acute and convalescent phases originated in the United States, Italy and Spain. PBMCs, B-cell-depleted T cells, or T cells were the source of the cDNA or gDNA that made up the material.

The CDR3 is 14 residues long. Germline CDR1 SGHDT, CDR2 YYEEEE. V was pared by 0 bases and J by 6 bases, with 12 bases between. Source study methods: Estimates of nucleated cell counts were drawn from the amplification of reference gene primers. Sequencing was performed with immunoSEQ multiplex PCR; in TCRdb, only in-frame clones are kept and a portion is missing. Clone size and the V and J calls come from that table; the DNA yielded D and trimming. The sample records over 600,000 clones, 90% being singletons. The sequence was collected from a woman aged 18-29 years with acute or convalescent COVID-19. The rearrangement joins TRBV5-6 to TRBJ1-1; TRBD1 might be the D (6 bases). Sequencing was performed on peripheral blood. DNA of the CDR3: TGTGCCAGCAGCTTGGACAGGGCTTACGCTGAAGCTTTCTTT. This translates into CASSLDRAYAEAFF.